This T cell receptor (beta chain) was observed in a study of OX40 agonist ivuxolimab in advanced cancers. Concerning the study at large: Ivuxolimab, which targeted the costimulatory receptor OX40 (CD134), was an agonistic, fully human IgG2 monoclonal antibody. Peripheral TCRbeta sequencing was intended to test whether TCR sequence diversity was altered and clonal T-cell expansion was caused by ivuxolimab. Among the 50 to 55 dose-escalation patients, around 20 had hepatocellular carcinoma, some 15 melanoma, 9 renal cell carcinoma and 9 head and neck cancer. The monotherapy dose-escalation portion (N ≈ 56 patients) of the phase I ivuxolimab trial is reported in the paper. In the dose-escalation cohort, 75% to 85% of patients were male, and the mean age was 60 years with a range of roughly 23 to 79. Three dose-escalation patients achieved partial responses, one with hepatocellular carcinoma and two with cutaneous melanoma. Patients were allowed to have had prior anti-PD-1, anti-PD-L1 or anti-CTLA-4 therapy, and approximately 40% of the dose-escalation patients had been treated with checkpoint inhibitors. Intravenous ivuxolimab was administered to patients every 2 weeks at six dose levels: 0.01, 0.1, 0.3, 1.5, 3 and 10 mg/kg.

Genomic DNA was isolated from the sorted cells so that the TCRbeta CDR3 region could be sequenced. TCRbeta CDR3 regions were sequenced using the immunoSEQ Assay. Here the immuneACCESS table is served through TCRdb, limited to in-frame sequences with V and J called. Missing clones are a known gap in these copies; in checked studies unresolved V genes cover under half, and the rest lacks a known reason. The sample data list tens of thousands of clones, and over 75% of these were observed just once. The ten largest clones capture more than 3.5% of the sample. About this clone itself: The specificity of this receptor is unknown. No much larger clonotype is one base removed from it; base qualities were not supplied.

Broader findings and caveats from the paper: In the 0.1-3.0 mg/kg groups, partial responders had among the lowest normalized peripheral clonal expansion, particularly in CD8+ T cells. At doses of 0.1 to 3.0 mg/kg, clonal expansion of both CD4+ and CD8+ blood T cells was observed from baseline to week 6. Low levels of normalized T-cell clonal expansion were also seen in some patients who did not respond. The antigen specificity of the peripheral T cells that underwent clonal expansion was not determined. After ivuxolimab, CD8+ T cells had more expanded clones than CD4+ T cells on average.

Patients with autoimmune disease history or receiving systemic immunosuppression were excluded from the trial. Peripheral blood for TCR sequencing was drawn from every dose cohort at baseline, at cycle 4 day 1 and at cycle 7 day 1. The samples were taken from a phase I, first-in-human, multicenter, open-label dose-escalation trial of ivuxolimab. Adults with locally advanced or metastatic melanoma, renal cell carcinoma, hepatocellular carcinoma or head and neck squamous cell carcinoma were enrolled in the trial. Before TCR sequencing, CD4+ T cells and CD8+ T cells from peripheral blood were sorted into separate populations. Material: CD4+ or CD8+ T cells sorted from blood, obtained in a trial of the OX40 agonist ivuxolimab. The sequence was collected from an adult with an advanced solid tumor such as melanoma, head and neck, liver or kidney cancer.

CDR3 loop: CASSPSLGFGATDTQYF. The nucleotide sequence is given as TGTGCCAGCAGTCCGTCACTAGGGTTTGGTGCAACAGATACGCAGTATTTT. The chain links TRBV27 with TRBJ2-3; matching of 5 bases hints at TRBD2 as the D gene. Reading from cysteine to phenylalanine, the CDR3 counts 17 amino acids. Only CDR3 DNA is held: 51 bases, read in frame from base 1. V lost 5 bases and J lost 3 bases; the stretch between them is 21 bases long. Sequences MNHEY (CDR1) and SMNVEV (CDR2) are obtained from the germline V gene (reference sequence).